A single sample gave rise to the 28 T cell receptor beta chains below, sequenced in a study of CD8 T cells in Susac syndrome. The RNA, about 0.5 to 1 ug, was put through reverse transcription using random hexamers. TCRdb reanalysed the immunoSEQ multiplex PCR reads using MiXCR and keeps one entry per CDR3 protein. Seen here are approximately 74,000 distinct CDR3 sequences, about 92% observed once, and the top ten hold around 0.57%. The sequencing sample was made of CD4+ T cells from PBMCs. These receptors were collected from a human donor with Susac syndrome.

The V call is TRBV20-1, the J call TRBJ1-6; D not resolved. In germline, CDR1 is DFQATT, CDR2 SNEGSKA (reference sequence). The V and J ends lost 6 bases and 5 bases respectively, with 11 bases between them. CDR3 length: 13 residues. CDR3 bases: TGCAGTGCCCTCCGTGATCATAATTCACCCCTCCACTTT. Translating it yields CSALRDHNSPLHF.

CDR3 residues: CASRHLAGALNEQFF. In DNA, the CDR3 is TGTGCCAGCAGACACCTGGCGGGAGCCCTCAATGAGCAGTTCTTC. V gene TRBV3-1 combines with J gene TRBJ2-1, with 7 bases matching TRBD2. The length of the CDR3 is 15 residues. Per the germline V gene, CDR1 is LGHDT and CDR2 is YNNKEL (reference sequence). V lost 6 bases to trimming and J lost 6 bases; unmatched junction nucleotides: 11.

This rearrangement joins TRBV19 to TRBJ1-6, with 11 bases fitting TRBD1. Germline V lookup: CDR1 LNHDA, CDR2 SQIVND (reference sequence). This CDR3 is built from 15 residues. V lost 5 bases and J lost 7; bases outside the gene matches: 4. In DNA, the CDR3 is TGTGCCAGTAGTCCGGACAGGGGGCACAATTCACCCCTCCACTTT. Translation gives CASSPDRGHNSPLHF. The full variable domain, completed using reference TRBV19 and TRBJ1-6, is DGGITQSPKYLFRKEGQNVTLSCEQNLNHDAMYWYRQDPGQGLRLIYYSQIVNDFQKGDIAEGYSVSREKKESFPLTVTSAQKNPTAFYLCASSPDRGHNSPLHFGNGTRLTVT.

V is TRBV19 and J is TRBJ1-2; 8 nucleotides line up with TRBD1. Germline V gene sequence: CDR1 LNHDA, CDR2 SQIVND (reference sequence). The CDR3 length is 15 residues. The trim removed 5 bases at V and 3 bases at J, leaving 8 bases unmatched. The chain's CDR3 is CASSLERTGYYGYTF. Written as DNA, the CDR3 is TGTGCCAGTAGTCTCGAGAGGACAGGGTACTATGGCTACACCTTC.

The chain carries TRBV6-2 or TRBV6-3 and TRBJ2-3; perhaps TRBD2 as D (6 bases). The CDR3 is 19 amino acids. V was trimmed by 2 bases and J by 2 bases, leaving 23 bases between them. Germline V gene lookup returns CDR1 MNHEY and CDR2 SVGEGT. In nucleotides, the CDR3 is TGTGCCAGCAGTTACCATCTTGGACGCGGGACGGAATTCACAGATACGCAGTATTTT. It codes for CASSYHLGRGTEFTDTQYF.

This chain connects TRBV24-1 to TRBJ2-6; a possible D gene is TRBD2 (5 bases). Per germline, CDR1 KGHDR and CDR2 SFDVKD. The CDR3 runs to 19 residues. V was cut by 2 bases and J by 0 bases, with 16 bases left in between. The CDR3 region has the DNA TGTGCCACCAGTGATTCCGGACTGGGTAAGGGCTCTGGGGCCAACGTCCTGACTTTC. Translated: CATSDSGLGKGSGANVLTF.

This rearrangement joins TRBV12-3 or TRBV12-4 to TRBJ1-1; no clear D gene. There are 14 residues in the CDR3. Trimming left V 2 bases short and J 1 base short, with 8 bases between. The CDR3 here is CASSLSVQNTEAFF. CDR3 coding DNA: TGTGCCAGCAGTTTATCGGTTCAGAACACTGAAGCTTTCTTT.

CDR3 protein: CASSVGGGETQYF. The DNA for the CDR3 is TGTGCCAGCAGCGTAGGAGGAGGAGAGACCCAGTACTTC. V is TRBV9 and J is TRBJ2-5; tentatively, D is TRBD2 (5 bases). This CDR3 comprises 13 residues. V lost 0 bases to trimming and J lost 4 bases, with 7 bases between them. The germline CDR1 and CDR2 sequences are SGDLS and YYNGEE.

V is TRBV5-4 and J is TRBJ2-1, with 9 bases matching TRBD2. The junction had 15 bases not matched to a gene; V was cut back by 1 base and J by 4 bases. Germline CDR1 SGHNT, CDR2 YYREEE (reference sequence). This CDR3 contains 19 residues. CDR3 nucleotide sequence: TGTGCCAGCAGCTTGATCGGTGTGGCTAGCGGGACCCTATACAATGAGCAGTTCTTC. Translation gives CASSLIGVASGTLYNEQFF. Full variable domain (remainder filled in from reference TRBV5-4 and TRBJ2-1): ETGVTQSPTHLIKTRGQQVTLRCSSQSGHNTVSWYQQALGQGPQFIFQYYREEENGRGNFPPRFSGLQFPNYSSELNVNALELDDSALYLCASSLIGVASGTLYNEQFFGPGTRLTVL.

This clonotype has only one observation. The chain uses TRBV7-9 and TRBJ2-7; 7 bases fit TRBD2. The CDR3 is made up of 16 amino acids. The germline CDR1 and CDR2 sequences are SEHNR and FQNEAQ (reference sequence). V was pared by 5 bases and J by 2 bases, with 12 bases of the junction left unmatched. The CDR3 sequence is CASSAMGRGNTYEQYF. The CDR3 DNA follows: TGTGCCAGCAGCGCTATGGGGCGGGGGAACACCTACGAGCAGTACTTC.

The V and J genes are TRBV20-1 and TRBJ2-1, with D possibly being TRBD1 (5 bases). Germline V gene data show CDR1 as DFQATT and CDR2 as SNEGSKA (reference sequence). The CDR3 has 17 residues. V lost 0 bases, J lost 9 bases, and 24 bases lay in between. CDR3 nucleotides: TGCAGTGCTAGAGACATGAATTTAGGGGTCGTTGGGCGTGAGCAGTTCTTC. Its protein product is CSARDMNLGVVGREQFF.

This clonotype was seen just once. The chain links TRBV7-3 to TRBJ2-3; a possible D gene is TRBD1 (5 bases). V lost 2 bases and J 6 bases, leaving 9 bases between the germline ends. CDR1 and CDR2 from the germline V gene are SGHTA and FQGTGA. There are 13 residues in the CDR3. The CDR3 DNA reads TGTGCCAGCAGCTTAGGGCAGGGCGATACGCAGTATTTT. It is translated as CASSLGQGDTQYF.

The chain links TRBV19 to TRBJ2-3; 7 bases are a match to TRBD1. CDR1 LNHDA and CDR2 SQIVND come from the germline V gene (reference sequence). Germline trimming cut 6 bases from V and 2 bases from J; bases unmatched to any gene: 8. This CDR3 is built from 15 residues. CDR3 in DNA: TGTGCCAGTAGCCACAGGGGATTGGACACAGATACGCAGTATTTT. Translation: CASSHRGLDTDTQYF.

The rearrangement links TRBV9 to TRBJ2-1; no reliable D call. Trimming removed 4 bases at V and 8 bases at J, with 13 bases between. Germline CDR1 is SGDLS and CDR2 is YYNGEE. The CDR3 covers 13 residues. For the CDR3, the DNA is TGTGCCAGCAGCCCCCAGCAGTACGATGAGCAGTTCTTC. Translating gives CASSPQQYDEQFF.

This clonotype was observed a single time. The rearrangement links TRBV6-1 to TRBJ2-5, with D hard to call. CDR1 and CDR2 from the germline V gene are MNHNS and SASEGT. V lost 9 bases and J lost 3, with 11 bases in between. The CDR3 totals 12 residues. The CDR3 DNA is TGTGCCAGTGACATTTCTGAAGAGACCCAGTACTTC. Its protein product is CASDISEETQYF.

V is TRBV5-1 and J is TRBJ2-7, with 10 bases identical to TRBD1. V gave up 6 bases and J gave up 2 bases; unmatched junction bases: 5. CDR1 is SGHRS and CDR2 is YFSETQ in the germline V gene. The CDR3 extends over 14 amino acids. In DNA form, the CDR3 reads TGCGCCAGCAAAACCGGGACAGGGGCCTACGAGCAGTACTTC. Its protein is CASKTGTGAYEQYF.

The CDR3 nucleotides read TGCGCCAGCAGCCAAGTCCAGGGACGGAGGGGGTCCTATAATTCACCCCTCCACTTT. Protein product: CASSQVQGRRGSYNSPLHF. V gene TRBV4-1 combines with J gene TRBJ1-6; D may be TRBD1 (6 bases). The germline V gene has CDR1 MGHRA and CDR2 YSYEKL. This CDR3 is 19 amino acids long. V lost 1 base to trimming and J lost 1 base, with 17 bases between them.

The rearrangement uses TRBV27 and TRBJ2-3; no reliable D call. Trimming took off 8 bases at V and 5 bases at J, with 20 bases between the two ends. CDR1 is MNHEY, CDR2 SMNVEV, per germline (reference sequence). CDR3 length: 15 residues. The chain's CDR3 is CASSPWWEGRDTQYF. The CDR3 DNA reads TGTGCCAGCTCCCCCTGGTGGGAAGGACGAGATACGCAGTATTTT.

This chain links TRBV5-4 with TRBJ2-7; 8 nucleotides match TRBD2. CDR1 is SGHNT, CDR2 YYREEE, per germline (reference sequence). V dropped 4 bases and J dropped 1; count of bases not matched to a gene: 7. This CDR3 has 15 residues. This CDR3 is CASSLEREWSYEQYF. In DNA, the CDR3 is TGTGCCAGCAGCCTCGAGCGGGAGTGGTCCTACGAGCAGTACTTC.

This clonotype appeared a single time. This rearrangement joins TRBV20-1 to TRBJ1-5; D remains unclear. Germline V gene data show CDR1 as DFQATT and CDR2 as SNEGSKA (reference sequence). There are 15 residues in the CDR3. The V end was cut by 5 bases, the J end by 3 bases, with 17 bases between. The CDR3 is CSALAIRLANQPQHF. In nucleotides, the CDR3 is TGCAGTGCTCTAGCCATTCGGTTGGCCAATCAGCCCCAGCATTTT.

The rearrangement uses TRBV9 and TRBJ2-2, with TRBD2 identical over 7 bases. The V gene end was trimmed by 2 bases and the J gene end by 6 bases; junction bases not matched to a gene: 13. CDR3 length: 17 residues. Per germline, CDR1 SGDLS and CDR2 YYNGEE. The CDR3 is CASSVGSGTMGPGELFF. The CDR3 region has the DNA TGTGCCAGCAGCGTGGGCTCCGGGACTATGGGGCCCGGGGAGCTGTTTTTT.

The chain joins TRBV24-1 to TRBJ2-1, with 8 positions matching TRBD2. Germline trimming cut 2 bases from V and 3 bases from J; bases unmatched to any gene: 8. This CDR3 is 17 amino acids long. Looked up from germline, CDR1 is KGHDR and CDR2 is SFDVKD. The CDR3 nucleotides are TGTGCCACCAGTGATTCGAAGAGCGGGGGAATCTACAATGAGCAGTTCTTC. Amino acids: CATSDSKSGGIYNEQFF.

J is TRBJ1-2 and V is TRBV6-5; 8 bases align to TRBD1. CDR1 MNHEY and CDR2 SVGAGI come from the germline V gene. The CDR3 contains 13 residues. V was clipped by 6 bases and J by 4 bases; unmatched bases: 4. CDR3 DNA sequence: TGTGCCAGCAGCCTGGACAGGGCCTATGGCTACACCTTC. Amino acid sequence: CASSLDRAYGYTF.

The chain joins TRBV18 to TRBJ2-1; D is unclear. With 3 bases removed from V and 5 bases from J, the gap between germline ends came to 11 bases. The V gene's germline CDR1 is KGHSH and CDR2 LQKENI. CDR3 length: 14 amino acids. The CDR3 DNA reads TGTGCCAGCTCACCTGTCCGGGCCCACAATGAGCAGTTCTTC. Translation: CASSPVRAHNEQFF.

The V gene is TRBV20-1, the J gene TRBJ1-5; D call uncertain. V dropped 6 bases and J dropped 0 bases, with 15 bases sitting between them. The CDR3 consists of 15 residues. Per the germline V gene, CDR1 is DFQATT and CDR2 is SNEGSKA (reference sequence). The CDR3 protein is CSAKSSSYSNQPQHF. In DNA form, the CDR3 reads TGCAGTGCCAAGAGTTCTTCTTATAGCAATCAGCCCCAGCATTTT.

The genes are TRBV2 and TRBJ1-6; D remains ambiguous. The CDR3 spans 13 residues. From germline, CDR1 is SNHLY and CDR2 FYNNEI. V lost 0 bases to trimming and J lost 7 bases, with 4 bases between them. The CDR3 protein is CASSEAPNSPLHF. The CDR3 region has the DNA TGTGCCAGCAGTGAAGCGCCGAATTCACCCCTCCACTTT.

This clonotype has only one observation. The genes are TRBV2 and TRBJ1-4; D unclear. The V end was cut by 8 bases, the J end by 7 bases, with 20 bases between. CDR1 and CDR2 (germline): SNHLY, FYNNEI. The CDR3 totals 15 residues. The DNA for the CDR3 is TGTGCCAGCGCGGGGATCCAAAAGAGTAGTGAAAAACTGTTTTTT. It specifies CASAGIQKSSEKLFF.

A single count supports this clonotype. The chain links TRBV15 to TRBJ1-1; D is uncertain. Germline CDR1 and CDR2: LNHNV and YYDKDF (reference sequence). CDR3 length equals 14 residues. Trimming shortened V by 0 bases and J by 10 bases, and 15 bases separated the two germline ends. CDR3 region: CATSRDRGLPPAFF. The CDR3 DNA follows: TGTGCCACCAGCAGAGATCGAGGCCTTCCCCCAGCTTTCTTT.